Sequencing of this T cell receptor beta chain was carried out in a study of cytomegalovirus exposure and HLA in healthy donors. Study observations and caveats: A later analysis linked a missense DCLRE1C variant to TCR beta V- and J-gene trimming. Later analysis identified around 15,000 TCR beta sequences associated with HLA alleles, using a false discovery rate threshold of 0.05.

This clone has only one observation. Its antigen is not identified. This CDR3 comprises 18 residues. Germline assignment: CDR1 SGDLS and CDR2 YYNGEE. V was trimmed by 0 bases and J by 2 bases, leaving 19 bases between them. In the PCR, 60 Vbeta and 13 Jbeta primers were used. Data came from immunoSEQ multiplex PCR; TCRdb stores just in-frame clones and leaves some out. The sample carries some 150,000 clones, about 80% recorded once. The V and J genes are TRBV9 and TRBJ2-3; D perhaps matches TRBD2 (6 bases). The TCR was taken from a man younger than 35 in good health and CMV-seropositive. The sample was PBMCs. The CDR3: CASSVAAAGSGLTDTQYF. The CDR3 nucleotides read TGTGCCAGCAGCGTAGCCGCCGCGGGGAGCGGCCTCACAGATACGCAGTATTTT.